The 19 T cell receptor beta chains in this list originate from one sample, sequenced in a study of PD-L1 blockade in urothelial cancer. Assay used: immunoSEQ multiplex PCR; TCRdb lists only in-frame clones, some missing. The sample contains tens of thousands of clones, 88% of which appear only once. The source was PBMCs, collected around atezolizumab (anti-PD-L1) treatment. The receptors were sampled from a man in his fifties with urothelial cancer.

CDR3 protein: CASSLAQGVPYEQYF. CDR3 in DNA: TGTGCCAGCAGCTTAGCACAGGGGGTACCCTACGAGCAGTACTTC. The V call is TRBV7-9, the J call TRBJ2-7, with 8 bases aligning to TRBD1. The CDR3 has 15 amino acids. The germline CDR1 and CDR2 sequences are SEHNR and FQNEAQ (reference sequence). V lost 0 bases to trimming and J lost 2 bases; unmatched junction nucleotides: 3.

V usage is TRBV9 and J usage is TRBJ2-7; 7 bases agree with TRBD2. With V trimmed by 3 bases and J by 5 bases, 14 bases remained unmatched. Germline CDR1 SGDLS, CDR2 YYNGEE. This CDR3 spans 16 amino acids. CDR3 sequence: CASSEPLSGVGHEQYF. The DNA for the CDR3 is TGTGCCAGCAGCGAGCCCTTGAGCGGGGTAGGCCACGAGCAGTACTTC.

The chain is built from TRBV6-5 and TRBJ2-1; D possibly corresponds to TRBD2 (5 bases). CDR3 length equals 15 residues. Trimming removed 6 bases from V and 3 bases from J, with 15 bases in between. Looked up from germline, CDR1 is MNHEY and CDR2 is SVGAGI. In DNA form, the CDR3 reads TGTGCCAGCAGACCAGCGGACTCACTCTACAATGAGCAGTTCTTC. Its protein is CASRPADSLYNEQFF.

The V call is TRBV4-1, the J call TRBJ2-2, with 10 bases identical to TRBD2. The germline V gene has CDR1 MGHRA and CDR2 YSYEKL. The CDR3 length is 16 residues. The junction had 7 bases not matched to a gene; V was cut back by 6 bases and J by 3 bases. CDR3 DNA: TGCGCCAGCAGTCCTATAGCGGGAGGATACACCGGGGAGCTGTTTTTT. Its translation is CASSPIAGGYTGELFF.

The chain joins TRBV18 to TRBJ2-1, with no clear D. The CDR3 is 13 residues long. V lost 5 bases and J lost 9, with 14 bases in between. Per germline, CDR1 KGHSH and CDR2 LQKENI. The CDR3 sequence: CASSMEFVGEQFF. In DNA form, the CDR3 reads TGTGCCAGCTCAATGGAGTTTGTCGGTGAGCAGTTCTTC.

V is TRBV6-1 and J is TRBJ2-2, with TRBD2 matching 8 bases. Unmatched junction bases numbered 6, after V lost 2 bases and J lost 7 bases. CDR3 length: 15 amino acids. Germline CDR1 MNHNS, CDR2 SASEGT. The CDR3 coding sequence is TGTGCCAGCAGTGAAAGTGCGGGAGGTGTCGGGGAGCTGTTTTTT. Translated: CASSESAGGVGELFF.

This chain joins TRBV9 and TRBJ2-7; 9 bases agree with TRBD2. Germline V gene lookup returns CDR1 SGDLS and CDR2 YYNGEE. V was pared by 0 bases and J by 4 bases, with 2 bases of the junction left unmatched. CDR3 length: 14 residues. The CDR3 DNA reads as TGTGCCAGCAGCGTAGAAGCGGGAGGTTACGAGCAGTACTTC. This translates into CASSVEAGGYEQYF.

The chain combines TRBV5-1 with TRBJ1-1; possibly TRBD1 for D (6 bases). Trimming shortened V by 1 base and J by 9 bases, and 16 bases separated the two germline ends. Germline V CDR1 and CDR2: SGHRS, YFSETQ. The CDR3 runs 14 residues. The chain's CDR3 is CASSLPGRDTQAFF. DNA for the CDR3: TGCGCCAGCAGCTTGCCAGGCCGGGACACCCAAGCTTTCTTT.

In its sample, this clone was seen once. For the CDR3, the DNA is TGTGCCAGCAGTTACTCAACGGGGGTTGCAGATACGCAGTATTTT. As protein: CASSYSTGVADTQYF. This chain connects TRBV6-5 to TRBJ2-3; D possibly corresponds to TRBD2 (6 bases). Trimming shortened V by 0 bases and J by 4 bases, and 11 bases separated the two germline ends. CDR1 and CDR2 (germline): MNHEY, SVGAGI. The CDR3 covers 15 residues.

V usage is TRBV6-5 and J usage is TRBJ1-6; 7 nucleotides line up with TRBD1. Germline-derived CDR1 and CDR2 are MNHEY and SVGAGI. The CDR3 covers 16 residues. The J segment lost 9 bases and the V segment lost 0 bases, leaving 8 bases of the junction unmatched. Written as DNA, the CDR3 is TGTGCCAGCAGTTACTCGGGGGCAGGGGGTATTTCACCCCTCCACTTT. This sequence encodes CASSYSGAGGISPLHF.

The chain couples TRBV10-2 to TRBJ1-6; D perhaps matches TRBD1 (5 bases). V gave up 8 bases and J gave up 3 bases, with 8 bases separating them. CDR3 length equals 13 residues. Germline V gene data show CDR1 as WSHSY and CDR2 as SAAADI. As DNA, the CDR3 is TGCGCCAGCGACAGCATCTATAATTCACCCCTCCACTTT. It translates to CASDSIYNSPLHF.

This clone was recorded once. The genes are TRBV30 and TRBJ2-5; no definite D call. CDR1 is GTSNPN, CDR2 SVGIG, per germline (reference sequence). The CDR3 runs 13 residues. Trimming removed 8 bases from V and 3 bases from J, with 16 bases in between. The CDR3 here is CAACKRLKETQYF. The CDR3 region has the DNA TGTGCCGCCTGTAAGCGACTGAAAGAGACCCAGTACTTC.

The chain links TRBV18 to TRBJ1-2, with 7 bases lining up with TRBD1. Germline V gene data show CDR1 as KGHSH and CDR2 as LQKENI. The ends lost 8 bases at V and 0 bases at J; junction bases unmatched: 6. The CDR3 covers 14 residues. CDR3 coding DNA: TGTGCCAGCCGGAGGACAGGTTCTAACTATGGCTACACCTTC. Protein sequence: CASRRTGSNYGYTF.

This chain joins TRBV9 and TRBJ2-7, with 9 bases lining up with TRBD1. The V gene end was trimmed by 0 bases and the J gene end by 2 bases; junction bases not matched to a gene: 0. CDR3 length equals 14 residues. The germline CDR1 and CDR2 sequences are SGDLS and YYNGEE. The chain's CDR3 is CASSVGQGAYEQYF. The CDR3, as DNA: TGTGCCAGCAGCGTAGGACAGGGGGCCTACGAGCAGTACTTC.

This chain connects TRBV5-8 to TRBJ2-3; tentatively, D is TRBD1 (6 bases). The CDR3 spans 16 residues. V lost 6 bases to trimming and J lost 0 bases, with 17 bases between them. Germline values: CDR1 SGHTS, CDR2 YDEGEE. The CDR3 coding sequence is TGTGCCAGCAATCTATGGAACAGGGCGAGCACAGATACGCAGTATTTT. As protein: CASNLWNRASTDTQYF.

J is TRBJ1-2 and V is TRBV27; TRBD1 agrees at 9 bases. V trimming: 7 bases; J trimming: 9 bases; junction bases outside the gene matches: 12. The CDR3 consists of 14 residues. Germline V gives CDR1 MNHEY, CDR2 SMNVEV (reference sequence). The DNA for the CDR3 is TGTGCCAGCACCACCCTGGGGACAGGGAATAGCTACACCTTC. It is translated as CASTTLGTGNSYTF.

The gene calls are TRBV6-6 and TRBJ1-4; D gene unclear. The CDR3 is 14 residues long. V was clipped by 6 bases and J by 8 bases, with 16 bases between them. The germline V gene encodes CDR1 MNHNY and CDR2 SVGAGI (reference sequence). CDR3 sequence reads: CASSYDNGGEKLFF. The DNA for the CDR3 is TGTGCCAGCAGCTATGACAACGGAGGGGAAAAACTGTTTTTT.

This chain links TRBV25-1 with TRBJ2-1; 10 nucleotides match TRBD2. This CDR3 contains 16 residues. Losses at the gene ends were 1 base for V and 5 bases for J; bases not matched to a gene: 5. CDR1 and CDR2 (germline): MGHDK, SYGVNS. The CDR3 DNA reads TGTGCCAGCAGTGAATCCAGAGCGGGAGGGAACAATGAGCAGTTCTTC. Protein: CASSESRAGGNNEQFF.

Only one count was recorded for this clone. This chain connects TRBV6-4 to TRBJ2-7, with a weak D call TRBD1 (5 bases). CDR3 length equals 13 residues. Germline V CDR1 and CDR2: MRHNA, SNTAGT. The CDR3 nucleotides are TGTGACGCACTATCAGGGAAAACCTACGAGCAGTACTTC. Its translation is CDALSGKTYEQYF.